Included here is one TCR beta chain sequence, with context. This sample is drawn from a study of blood T cell repertoires in COVID-19. The overall study: Spain, Italy and the United States supplied samples that represented acute and convalescent COVID-19.

Per the study methods: Estimated nucleated cell counts came from reference gene primer amplification. The assay was immunoSEQ multiplex PCR, and TCRdb's table has in-frame clones only and misses some. The V and J calls and clone size come from that table; D and trimming were worked out from the DNA. The repertoire holds hundreds of thousands of clones, with 85% to 90% as singletons. The CDR3 consists of 14 residues. V lost 0 bases to trimming and J lost 0 bases, with 4 bases between them. Germline loops: CDR1 SGHRS, CDR2 YFSETQ. Specimen: PBMCs or T cells enriched from blood (not recorded which). The TCR originated in a woman aged 18-29 years who had recovered from COVID-19. This chain joins TRBV5-1 and TRBJ1-5; no definite D call. The CDR3 spells CASSLDFSNQPQHF. Here the CDR3 DNA reads TGCGCCAGCAGCTTGGACTTTAGCAATCAGCCCCAGCATTTT.